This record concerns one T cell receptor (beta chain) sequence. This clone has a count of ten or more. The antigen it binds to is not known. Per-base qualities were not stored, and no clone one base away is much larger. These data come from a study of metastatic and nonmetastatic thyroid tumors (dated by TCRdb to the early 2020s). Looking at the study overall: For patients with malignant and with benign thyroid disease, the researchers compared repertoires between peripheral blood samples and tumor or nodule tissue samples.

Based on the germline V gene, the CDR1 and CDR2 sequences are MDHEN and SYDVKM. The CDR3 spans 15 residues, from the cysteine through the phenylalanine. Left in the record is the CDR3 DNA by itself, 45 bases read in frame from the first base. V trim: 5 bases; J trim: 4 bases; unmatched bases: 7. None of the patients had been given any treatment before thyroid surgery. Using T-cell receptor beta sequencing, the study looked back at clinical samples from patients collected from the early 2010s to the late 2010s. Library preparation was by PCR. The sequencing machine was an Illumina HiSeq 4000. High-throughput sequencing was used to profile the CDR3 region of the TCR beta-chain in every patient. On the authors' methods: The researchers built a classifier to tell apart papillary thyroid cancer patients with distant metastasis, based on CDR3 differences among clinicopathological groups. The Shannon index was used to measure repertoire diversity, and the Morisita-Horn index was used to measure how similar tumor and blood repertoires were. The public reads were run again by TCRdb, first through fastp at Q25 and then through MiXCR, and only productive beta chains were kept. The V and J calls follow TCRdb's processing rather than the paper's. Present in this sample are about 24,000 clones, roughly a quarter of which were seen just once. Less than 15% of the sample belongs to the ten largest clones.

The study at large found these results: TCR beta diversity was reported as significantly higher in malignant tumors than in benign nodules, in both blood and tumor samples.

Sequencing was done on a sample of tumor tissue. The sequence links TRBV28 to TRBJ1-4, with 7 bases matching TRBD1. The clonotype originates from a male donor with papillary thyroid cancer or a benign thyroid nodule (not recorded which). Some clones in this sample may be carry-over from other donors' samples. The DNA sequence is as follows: TGTGCCAGCAGTGCCGGGACAGCCTTTAATGAAAAACTGTTTTTT. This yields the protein CASSAGTAFNEKLFF.